Below are 8 T cell receptor beta chains sequenced from a single sample in a study of blood T cell repertoires in COVID-19. Assay: immunoSEQ multiplex PCR; the TCRdb copy retains only in-frame clones and omits some. Here the sample spans about 60,000 clones, about 86% being singletons. The specimen sequenced was peripheral blood. The receptor source for this set is a woman at least 80 years old with active COVID-19.

The rearrangement joins TRBV28 to TRBJ1-6; 9 bases are shared with TRBD1. The J segment lost 9 bases and the V segment lost 4 bases, leaving 10 bases of the junction unmatched. Germline V gene sequence: CDR1 MDHEN, CDR2 SYDVKM. The length of the CDR3 is 16 residues. The CDR3 nucleotides read TGTGCCAGCAGTTCCGGAGGGGACAGGGAGGTTTCACCCCTCCACTTT. Protein product: CASSSGGDREVSPLHF.

This chain links TRBV28 with TRBJ1-4; 7 nucleotides line up with TRBD1. The V segment lost 7 bases and the J segment 4 bases; nucleotides outside the gene matches: 9. Germline V gene data show CDR1 as MDHEN and CDR2 as SYDVKM. This CDR3 has 15 residues. CDR3 region: CASTPSDRINEKLFF. The CDR3 DNA sequence: TGTGCCAGCACACCCTCGGACAGGATTAATGAAAAACTGTTTTTT.

This sequence joins TRBV19 and TRBJ1-3; no clear D. The CDR3 sequence is 16 residues long. Trimming shortened V by 5 bases and J by 0 bases, and 14 bases separated the two germline ends. Germline-derived CDR1 and CDR2 are LNHDA and SQIVND (reference sequence). CDR3 coding DNA: TGTGCCAGTAGTGCAACCTTTGGGAGCTCTGGAAACACCATATATTTT. Its protein is CASSATFGSSGNTIYF.

At least ten counts were recorded for this clone. This chain links TRBV6-5 with TRBJ1-2; 11 bases map to TRBD1. With 0 bases clipped from V and 4 bases from J, the junction kept 4 bases outside the gene matches. This CDR3 is built from 16 residues. From germline, CDR1 is MNHEY and CDR2 SVGAGI. The CDR3: CASSYSRTGGSYGYTF. CDR3 sequence (DNA): TGTGCCAGCAGTTACTCTCGGACAGGGGGCAGCTATGGCTACACCTTC.

The gene calls are TRBV20-1 and TRBJ1-4; 7 bases match TRBD1. This CDR3 has 13 amino acids. V lost 3 bases and J lost 8; bases outside the gene matches: 6. Per germline, CDR1 DFQATT and CDR2 SNEGSKA (reference sequence). The CDR3 region is CSASWRGREKLFF. CDR3 DNA sequence: TGCAGTGCTAGTTGGAGGGGGCGCGAAAAACTGTTTTTT.

The chain is built from TRBV5-1 and TRBJ2-3, with no clear D. The CDR3 is 15 residues long. The V gene lost 2 bases and the J gene lost 0 bases, with 10 bases spanning the gap. CDR1 is SGHRS, CDR2 YFSETQ, per germline. CDR3 nucleotides: TGCGCCAGCAGCTTATCAGGATATAGCACAGATACGCAGTATTTT. This translates into CASSLSGYSTDTQYF. The whole variable domain, filled in from reference TRBV5-1 and TRBJ2-3, reads KAGVTQTPRYLIKTRGQQVTLSCSPISGHRSVSWYQQTPGQGLQFLFEYFSETQRNKGNFPGRFSGRQFSNSRSEMNVSTLELGDSALYLCASSLSGYSTDTQYFGPGTRLTVL.

V usage is TRBV10-3 and J usage is TRBJ2-2; no clear D gene. Between the trimmed V and J ends, which lost 3 bases and 0 bases, there was a span of 20 bases. The germline V gene encodes CDR1 ENHRY and CDR2 SYGVKD. The CDR3 loop spans 19 amino acids. The CDR3 DNA sequence: TGTGCCATCAGTGACCCAATCTACGTCCGTACAGCGAACACCGGGGAGCTGTTTTTT. Its translation: CAISDPIYVRTANTGELFF.

In this sample, this clone turned up a few times. This sequence joins TRBV2 and TRBJ2-1; D is unresolved. Germline CDR1 is SNHLY and CDR2 is FYNNEI. The CDR3 covers 13 residues. Between the trimmed V and J ends, which lost 2 bases and 0 bases, there was a span of 2 bases. CDR3: CASSELSYNEQFF. The CDR3 nucleotides read TGTGCCAGCAGTGAACTCTCCTACAATGAGCAGTTCTTC.